The 29 T cell receptor beta chains given below trace back to one sample, sequenced in a study of OX40 agonist ivuxolimab in advanced cancers. Libraries were prepared by immunoSEQ multiplex PCR; TCRdb keeps only in-frame clonotypes and omits some of them. The repertoire holds 78,000 or so clones, with more than 75% as singletons. The sequences come from CD4+ or CD8+ T cells sorted from blood, collected in a trial of the OX40 agonist ivuxolimab. These receptors originate from an adult with an advanced solid tumor such as melanoma, head and neck, liver or kidney cancer.

The V and J genes are TRBV15 and TRBJ2-7; 7 positions match TRBD2. The ends lost 5 bases at V and 7 bases at J; junction bases unmatched: 8. Germline V gene sequence: CDR1 LNHNV, CDR2 YYDKDF (reference sequence). This CDR3 is built from 13 residues. CDR3 loop: CATSEGMGGEQYF. In DNA, the CDR3 is TGTGCCACCAGCGAGGGCATGGGGGGGGAGCAGTACTTC.

The CDR3 bases are TGTGCCAGCACCTCAGGGGGCAGCGACTATGGCTACACCTTC. Its translation is CASTSGGSDYGYTF. The chain combines TRBV6-1 with TRBJ1-2, with 8 positions matching TRBD1. After removal of 7 bases from V and 3 bases from J, the junction contained 7 bases not matched to a gene. CDR1 is MNHNS, CDR2 SASEGT, per germline. The CDR3 is 14 amino acids.

The chain combines TRBV28 with TRBJ2-1, with 7 bases fitting TRBD1. Germline-derived CDR1 and CDR2 are MDHEN and SYDVKM. This CDR3 has 15 residues. J gave up 6 bases and V 8 bases, and 13 bases lay outside the gene matches. CDR3 coding DNA: TGTGCCAGCGGCTATGAACCGGGACAGCTCAATGAGCAGTTCTTC. This codes for CASGYEPGQLNEQFF.

The V gene is TRBV29-1, the J gene TRBJ2-5; D is undetermined. This CDR3 region has 13 residues. The germline gives CDR1 SQVTM, CDR2 ANQGSEA. V lost 0 bases to trimming and J lost 1 base, with 6 bases between them. As DNA, the CDR3 is TGCAGCGTTGAAGAGTTAGGCCAAGAGACCCAGTACTTC. This codes for CSVEELGQETQYF.

The rearrangement joins TRBV27 to TRBJ2-5; D ambiguous. Trimming shortened V by 2 bases and J by 4 bases, and 8 bases separated the two germline ends. The CDR3 contains 13 residues. From germline, CDR1 is MNHEY and CDR2 SMNVEV (reference sequence). CDR3 sequence: CASSLRRRETQYF. The CDR3 DNA follows: TGTGCCAGCAGTTTAAGGAGAAGAGAGACCCAGTACTTC.

The V and J genes are TRBV10-2 and TRBJ2-1, with D possibly being TRBD2 (6 bases). Deletions cut 5 bases from V and 3 bases from J, with 11 bases between. CDR1 and CDR2 from the germline V gene are WSHSY and SAAADI. This CDR3 spans 14 amino acids. The CDR3 nucleotides are TGCGCCAGCAGTTTTAGCGGAATCTACAATGAGCAGTTCTTC. This encodes CASSFSGIYNEQFF.

The V and J genes are TRBV19 and TRBJ1-1, with no clear D. Looked up from germline, CDR1 is LNHDA and CDR2 is SQIVND (reference sequence). This CDR3 comprises 15 residues. With 4 bases removed from V and 0 bases from J, the gap between germline ends came to 12 bases. The CDR3 loop is CASSTLKGVNTEAFF. The CDR3 DNA sequence: TGTGCCAGTAGTACCCTAAAGGGCGTGAACACTGAAGCTTTCTTT.

The J gene is TRBJ1-5, the V gene TRBV2, with a tentative D call TRBD1 (5 bases). The CDR3 length is 14 residues. V lost 4 bases and J 3 bases, leaving 10 bases between the germline ends. Germline CDR1 is SNHLY and CDR2 is FYNNEI. The CDR3 DNA reads TGTGCCAGCAGTGGCCAGGGAGCCAATCAGCCCCAGCATTTT. Translated: CASSGQGANQPQHF.

The chain employs TRBV6-1 and TRBJ1-5; D is perhaps TRBD1 (5 bases). V was pared by 0 bases and J by 4 bases, with 10 bases between. This CDR3 contains 15 residues. CDR1 MNHNS and CDR2 SASEGT come from the germline V gene. The CDR3 coding sequence is TGTGCCAGCAGTGAAGCATATTGGGGGAATCAGCCCCAGCATTTT. Protein product: CASSEAYWGNQPQHF.

This clone occurred once. The V call is TRBV19, the J call TRBJ2-3, with unresolved D. Germline assignment: CDR1 LNHDA and CDR2 SQIVND (reference sequence). The length of the CDR3 is 13 residues. V was trimmed by 3 bases and J by 2 bases, leaving 6 bases between them. CDR3: CASSIFFTDTQYF. In DNA, the CDR3 is TGTGCCAGTAGTATTTTCTTCACAGATACGCAGTATTTT.

The chain carries TRBV18 and TRBJ1-2; no firm D call. Looked up from germline, CDR1 is KGHSH and CDR2 is LQKENI. There are 13 residues in the CDR3. V was cut by 2 bases and J by 3 bases, with 7 bases left in between. This chain's CDR3 is CASSPEVDYGYTF. For the CDR3, the DNA is TGTGCCAGCTCACCAGAGGTAGACTATGGCTACACCTTC.

The chain is built from TRBV6-1 and TRBJ2-2; TRBD2 might be the D (5 bases). The CDR3 is 14 residues long. In germline, CDR1 is MNHNS, CDR2 SASEGT. V lost 1 base to trimming and J lost 6 bases, with 9 bases between them. CDR3 sequence (DNA): TGTGCCAGCAGTGAAGTGAGGGCGGCCGGGGAGCTGTTTTTT. Protein sequence: CASSEVRAAGELFF.

The chain carries TRBV7-9 and TRBJ2-2; tentative D call: TRBD2 (6 bases). From germline, CDR1 is SEHNR and CDR2 FQNEAQ (reference sequence). This CDR3 has 15 amino acids. The V end was cut by 3 bases, the J end by 4 bases, with 12 bases between. DNA for the CDR3: TGTGCCAGCAGCTTTTCTGCGGGGCGCACCGGGGAGCTGTTTTTT. The encoded protein is CASSFSAGRTGELFF.

This clone has just a few counts. The rearrangement uses TRBV28 and TRBJ1-2; D is undetermined. Germline assignment: CDR1 MDHEN and CDR2 SYDVKM. With 4 bases removed from V and 7 bases from J, the gap between germline ends came to 10 bases. CDR3 length: 12 amino acids. Written as DNA, the CDR3 is TGTGCCAGCAGTTCCGGGCTCCGTGGCTACACCTTC. It translates to CASSSGLRGYTF.

The genes are TRBV7-9 and TRBJ2-1, with D possibly being TRBD1 or TRBD2 (6 bases each). Trimming took 5 bases from V and 7 from J, leaving 18 bases between them. Germline V gives CDR1 SEHNR, CDR2 FQNEAQ (reference sequence). This CDR3 has 15 residues. The CDR3 protein is CASSPSGSQGNEQFF. CDR3 DNA sequence: TGTGCCAGCAGCCCCAGCGGGTCCCAGGGGAATGAGCAGTTCTTC.

This clone was seen repeatedly, ten times or more. The chain couples TRBV4-1 to TRBJ2-5, with D unclear. This CDR3 contains 15 residues. V was shortened by 1 base and J by 2 bases, with 11 bases between the two germline ends. Germline lookup yields CDR1 MGHRA and CDR2 YSYEKL. CDR3: CASSQGPVSQETQYF. The CDR3 bases are TGCGCCAGCAGCCAAGGGCCAGTTTCTCAAGAGACCCAGTACTTC.

The V call is TRBV6-1, the J call TRBJ1-4, with 9 bases lining up with TRBD1. The CDR3 is 15 residues long. Germline trimming cut 6 bases from V and 6 bases from J; bases unmatched to any gene: 8. The germline CDR1 and CDR2 sequences are MNHNS and SASEGT. In nucleotides, the CDR3 is TGTGCCAGCAGGGGATTGGGACAGGGAGATGAAAAACTGTTTTTT. It encodes CASRGLGQGDEKLFF.

The chain carries TRBV19 and TRBJ1-4; 7 bases agree with TRBD1. Trimming cost V 5 bases and J 3 bases; bases outside gene matches: 0. Germline V CDR1 and CDR2: LNHDA, SQIVND (reference sequence). This CDR3 comprises 13 residues. DNA for the CDR3: TGTGCCAGTAGTGGACAGGCTAATGAAAAACTGTTTTTT. It encodes CASSGQANEKLFF.

J is TRBJ1-4 and V is TRBV5-1; no definite D call. Germline V gene lookup returns CDR1 SGHRS and CDR2 YFSETQ. Trimming left V 5 bases short and J 4 bases short, with 6 bases between. The CDR3 loop spans 12 amino acids. CDR3 protein: CASSRGNEKLFF. The CDR3 DNA sequence: TGCGCCAGCAGTCGGGGTAATGAAAAACTGTTTTTT. Together with reference TRBV5-1 and TRBJ1-4, the CDR3 gives the full variable domain: KAGVTQTPRYLIKTRGQQVTLSCSPISGHRSVSWYQQTPGQGLQFLFEYFSETQRNKGNFPGRFSGRQFSNSRSEMNVSTLELGDSALYLCASSRGNEKLFFGSGTQLSVL.

J is TRBJ2-5 and V is TRBV5-1, with 9 bases identical to TRBD1. The CDR3 consists of 16 residues. V lost 4 bases, J lost 5 bases, and 12 bases stayed unmatched. From germline, CDR1 is SGHRS and CDR2 YFSETQ. This CDR3 is CASSPGAGTGRETQYF. The CDR3, as DNA: TGCGCCAGCAGCCCCGGAGCCGGGACAGGGAGGGAGACCCAGTACTTC.

CDR3 nucleotide sequence: TGTGCCAGCAGTGAAGGGGTAATCGATCAGCCCCAGCATTTT. Protein product: CASSEGVIDQPQHF. The chain is built from TRBV6-1 and TRBJ1-5; D is ambiguous. The CDR3 consists of 14 residues. Between the trimmed V and J ends, which lost 1 base and 5 bases, there was a span of 9 bases. Germline V gene data show CDR1 as MNHNS and CDR2 as SASEGT.

There are a few counts of this clone. The V and J genes are TRBV2 and TRBJ1-2, with D possibly being TRBD1 (5 bases). Germline CDR1 and CDR2: SNHLY and FYNNEI. The CDR3 covers 14 residues. Trimming cost V 0 bases and J 7 bases, with 12 bases left between them. The DNA for the CDR3 is TGTGCCAGCAGTGAAGCGACTGGGACGAGTGGCTACACCTTC. This gives the protein CASSEATGTSGYTF.

The DNA for the CDR3 is TGTGCCAGCAGTTTGGGTCCAGCGGGAGGCCCTGGGGCCAACGTCCTGACTTTC. Amino acids: CASSLGPAGGPGANVLTF. The chain has TRBV28 and TRBJ2-6; 9 bases fit TRBD2. The trim removed 3 bases at V and 2 bases at J, leaving 8 bases unmatched. The germline gives CDR1 MDHEN, CDR2 SYDVKM. The CDR3 length is 18 residues.

The chain combines TRBV29-1 with TRBJ2-7, with 9 bases that match TRBD1. Losses at the gene ends were 4 bases for V and 9 bases for J; bases not matched to a gene: 10. Germline lookup yields CDR1 SQVTM and CDR2 ANQGSEA. The CDR3 is 13 amino acids. In DNA form, the CDR3 reads TGCAGCGTTGTAGGGACAGGGACCCCCGGGCAGTACTTC. The encoded protein is CSVVGTGTPGQYF.

CDR3 in DNA: TGTGCCAGCAGCCGCGCCGGGTTGAGGGGCACCGGGGAGCTGTTTTTT. This encodes CASSRAGLRGTGELFF. The chain recombines TRBV11-2 with TRBJ2-2, with D perhaps being TRBD1 or TRBD2 (5 bases each). Germline V gene lookup returns CDR1 SGHAT and CDR2 FQNNGV. With 5 bases removed from V and 4 bases from J, the gap between germline ends came to 17 bases. CDR3 length equals 16 residues. The variable domain in full, with the rest retrieved from reference TRBV11-2 and TRBJ2-2, is EAGVAQSPRYKIIEKRQSVAFWCNPISGHATLYWYQQILGQGPKLLIQFQNNGVVDDSQLPKDRFSAERLKGVDSTLKIQPAKLEDSAVYLCASSRAGLRGTGELFFGEGSRLTVL.

V usage is TRBV28 and J usage is TRBJ1-3, with TRBD1 matching 8 bases. The CDR3 extends over 15 amino acids. The J segment lost 2 bases and the V segment lost 5 bases, leaving 5 bases of the junction unmatched. Germline loops: CDR1 MDHEN, CDR2 SYDVKM. CDR3 DNA sequence: TGTGCCAGCAGTCTGGACAGGGCAGCTGGAAACACCATATATTTT. Translating gives CASSLDRAAGNTIYF.

This clone came up once. The chain uses TRBV6-6 and TRBJ1-3; TRBD1 matches at 8 bases. The CDR3 contains 15 residues. Germline V gene data show CDR1 as MNHNY and CDR2 as SVGAGI (reference sequence). V gave up 1 base and J gave up 2 bases; unmatched junction bases: 1. CDR3 sequence (DNA): TGTGCCAGCAGTTACTTGGACAGGGCTGGAAACACCATATATTTT. Translated, it gives CASSYLDRAGNTIYF.

The chain carries TRBV25-1 and TRBJ2-5; TRBD2 agrees at 10 bases. Germline V gene sequence: CDR1 MGHDK, CDR2 SYGVNS. V gave up 3 bases and J gave up 5 bases; unmatched junction bases: 9. This CDR3 contains 16 residues. This CDR3 reads CASSEASGRVVETQYF. In nucleotides, the CDR3 is TGTGCCAGCAGTGAGGCCAGCGGGAGGGTTGTGGAGACCCAGTACTTC.

The rearrangement joins TRBV28 to TRBJ2-3, with TRBD2 matching 16 bases. Trimming removed 0 bases from V and 10 bases from J; junction bases left unmatched: 4. CDR3 length equals 16 residues. Germline V CDR1 and CDR2: MDHEN, SYDVKM. The CDR3 sequence: CASSLWVGTSGRAQYF. CDR3 nucleotide sequence: TGTGCCAGCAGTTTATGGGTCGGGACTAGCGGGAGGGCGCAGTATTTT.